The 23 T cell receptor beta chains in this list originate from one sample, sequenced in a study of shared clonotypes between healthy human individuals (dated by TCRdb to between 2020 and 2021). Library preparation employed the immunoSEQ multiplex PCR assay. TCRdb carries this immuneACCESS record with in-frame sequences only. Its versions omit some clonotypes, under half of them owing to an unresolved V gene in the studies checked, with the rest unexplained. The sample table shows about 530,000 clones, and 60% to 80% are seen once. Of the sample, approximately 12% is held by the ten largest clones. Sample: PBMCs. The receptors shown here come from a middle-aged woman in good health. Some clones in this sample may be carry-over from other donors' samples.

This rearrangement joins TRBV7-2 to TRBJ2-1, with D perhaps matching TRBD2 (5 bases). CDR1 and CDR2 (germline): SGHTA, FQGNSA. Trimming cost V 2 bases and J 8 bases, with 16 bases left between them. The CDR3 runs to 15 residues. CDR3 residues: CASSLMMGAQYEQFF. The CDR3 region has the DNA TGTGCCAGCAGCTTAATGATGGGAGCCCAATATGAGCAGTTCTTC.

This clone was detected only once. The chain joins TRBV18 to TRBJ2-4; 9 positions agree with TRBD1. The germline gives CDR1 KGHSH, CDR2 LQKENI. V lost 5 bases and J lost 2; bases outside the gene matches: 4. The CDR3 spans 15 residues. CDR3 region: CASSRTGDPKNIQYF. The CDR3 coding sequence is TGTGCCAGCTCAAGGACAGGGGATCCCAAAAACATTCAGTACTTC.

The chain links TRBV5-8 to TRBJ2-1; D not resolved. V shed 3 bases and J shed 6 bases, with 16 bases lying between them. This CDR3 contains 15 residues. Germline V gene sequence: CDR1 SGHTS, CDR2 YDEGEE. As DNA, the CDR3 is TGTGCCAGCAGCTCCGGACGGATCCTGATCAATGAGCAGTTCTTC. Translated, it gives CASSSGRILINEQFF.

The chain employs TRBV4-1 and TRBJ2-7; a weak D match, TRBD1 (6 bases). Germline V CDR1 and CDR2: MGHRA, YSYEKL. The CDR3 sequence is 13 residues long. The germline V and J ends were trimmed by 4 bases and 3 bases, with 10 bases remaining between them. CDR3 sequence: CASSPGDSYEQYF. The CDR3, as DNA: TGCGCCAGCAGCCCAGGGGATAGCTACGAGCAGTACTTC.

The chain couples TRBV7-9 to TRBJ2-7; 7 bases fit TRBD1. CDR1 and CDR2 from the germline V gene are SEHNR and FQNEAQ (reference sequence). V shed 4 bases and J 2 bases; nucleotides not matched to a gene: 5. CDR3 size: 14 residues. The CDR3 loop is CASSSRTGTYEQYF. DNA of the CDR3: TGTGCCAGCAGCTCCCGGACAGGAACCTACGAGCAGTACTTC.

The chain joins TRBV27 to TRBJ2-3, with TRBD1 identical over 7 bases. This CDR3 is built from 15 residues. Germline lookup yields CDR1 MNHEY and CDR2 SMNVEV (reference sequence). V lost 5 bases to trimming and J lost 4 bases; unmatched junction nucleotides: 9. CDR3 nucleotide sequence: TGTGCCAGCAGTGCACTTCTGACAGGGCCAGATACGCAGTATTTT. Residues: CASSALLTGPDTQYF.

J is TRBJ1-6 and V is TRBV4-1; no firm D call. The germline gives CDR1 MGHRA, CDR2 YSYEKL. This CDR3 region has 14 residues. Trimming took 2 bases from V and 10 from J, leaving 12 bases between them. CDR3 sequence reads: CASSQRIYSSPLHF. CDR3 sequence (DNA): TGCGCCAGCAGCCAACGGATCTACAGCTCACCCCTCCACTTT.

The chain is built from TRBV9 and TRBJ2-5; 14 bases are shared with TRBD2. Germline trimming cut 3 bases from V and 4 bases from J; bases unmatched to any gene: 5. This CDR3 is built from 16 residues. Germline V gene data show CDR1 as SGDLS and CDR2 as YYNGEE. The CDR3 bases are TGTGCCAGCAGCGCCCACGGGACTAGCGGGAGAGAGACCCAGTACTTC. This gives the protein CASSAHGTSGRETQYF. The complete variable domain, with remaining parts taken from reference TRBV9 and TRBJ2-5, reads DSGVTQTPKHLITATGQRVTLRCSPRSGDLSVYWYQQSLDQGLQFLIQYYNGEERAKGNILERFSAQQFPDLHSELNLSSLELGDSALYFCASSAHGTSGRETQYFGPGTRLLVL.

Comments on this clone: Its ends do not fully match the called genes, so a read error is possible. The chain uses TRBV2 and TRBJ2-7; D not resolved. This CDR3 has 12 residues. The germline CDR1 and CDR2 sequences are SNHLY and FYNNEI. CDR3 nucleotides: TGTGTCAGCAGGCCTTTGGACTACGAGCAGTACTTC. Protein product: CVSRPLDYEQYF.

V usage is TRBV6-1 and J usage is TRBJ2-7; 9 bases line up with TRBD2. The germline V gene encodes CDR1 MNHNS and CDR2 SASEGT. This CDR3 contains 15 residues. With V trimmed by 2 bases and J by 6 bases, 8 bases remained unmatched. In nucleotides, the CDR3 is TGTGCCAGCAGTGAACTATTAGCGGGAGTCGCCGAGCAGTACTTC. Encoded protein: CASSELLAGVAEQYF.

This clone occurred a few times. J is TRBJ1-1 and V is TRBV28; 8 positions match TRBD1. The CDR3 totals 14 residues. Per the germline V gene, CDR1 is MDHEN and CDR2 is SYDVKM. The ends lost 2 bases at V and 4 bases at J; junction bases unmatched: 3. DNA of the CDR3: TGTGCCAGCAGTTTAGGGGACAGGACCACTGAAGCTTTCTTT. Amino acid sequence: CASSLGDRTTEAFF. The whole variable domain, remainder taken from reference TRBV28 and TRBJ1-1, is DVKVTQSSRYLVKRTGEKVFLECVQDMDHENMFWYRQDPGLGLRLIYFSYDVKMKEKGDIPEGYSVSREKKERFSLILESASTNQTSMYLCASSLGDRTTEAFFGQGTRLTVV.

The chain uses TRBV18 and TRBJ2-3; 11 positions match TRBD2. This CDR3 region has 15 residues. CDR1 is KGHSH, CDR2 LQKENI, per germline. V gave up 5 bases and J gave up 4 bases; unmatched junction bases: 5. In DNA, the CDR3 is TGTGCCAGCTCAAGACTAGCGGGAATCGCAGATACGCAGTATTTT. Amino acids: CASSRLAGIADTQYF.

For this clone: Compared with germline, one end of the junction differs, possibly owing to a read error. The chain uses TRBV5-6 and TRBJ2-7; 9 bases are a match to TRBD2. This CDR3 is 14 amino acids long. In germline, CDR1 is SGHDT, CDR2 YYEEEE. Written as DNA, the CDR3 is TGTGCCAGCAGCACAGACAGGGACGGCGGGAGGGTCGATTTC. Translation gives CASSTDRDGGRVDF.

V is TRBV9 and J is TRBJ2-5; maybe TRBD2 (7 bases). The CDR3 sequence is 16 residues long. The germline gives CDR1 SGDLS, CDR2 YYNGEE. Trimming cost V 0 bases and J 1 base, with 13 bases left between them. The CDR3, as DNA: TGTGCCAGCAGCGTAGTGGCGGGGGCCGGCCAAGAGACCCAGTACTTC. Translating it yields CASSVVAGAGQETQYF.

CDR3 protein: CASSERQGGYEQYF. CDR3 bases: TGTGCCAGCAGTGAAAGACAGGGAGGGTACGAGCAGTACTTC. V gene TRBV2 combines with J gene TRBJ2-7, with D perhaps matching TRBD1 or TRBD2 (7 bases each). The germline gives CDR1 SNHLY, CDR2 FYNNEI. V lost 2 bases and J 4 bases, leaving 12 bases between the germline ends. The CDR3 sequence is 14 residues long.

This rearrangement joins TRBV6-5 to TRBJ1-5, with a possible D match to TRBD1 (5 bases). CDR1 is MNHEY and CDR2 is SVGAGI in the germline V gene. The CDR3 extends over 13 amino acids. Deletions cut 7 bases from V and 4 bases from J, with 11 bases between. CDR3 bases: TGTGCCAGCACCCCCGACAGAAATCAGCCCCAGCATTTT. Protein product: CASTPDRNQPQHF.

The gene calls are TRBV10-2 and TRBJ2-1, with 7 positions matching TRBD2. The V segment lost 3 bases and the J segment 3 bases; nucleotides outside the gene matches: 11. This CDR3 contains 17 residues. Per the germline V gene, CDR1 is WSHSY and CDR2 is SAAADI. For the CDR3, the DNA is TGCGCCAGCAGTGATTCAGACCTAGCGGCCCACTACAATGAGCAGTTCTTC. It yields the protein CASSDSDLAAHYNEQFF.

This chain joins TRBV2 and TRBJ2-3; 9 nucleotides match TRBD2. Trimming cost V 2 bases and J 3 bases; bases outside gene matches: 6. Germline-derived CDR1 and CDR2 are SNHLY and FYNNEI. This CDR3 is built from 16 residues. CDR3 loop: CASSERAGGLTDTQYF. CDR3 sequence (DNA): TGTGCCAGCAGTGAACGGGCGGGAGGGTTGACAGATACGCAGTATTTT.

This clone appeared a few times. This CDR3 is CASSLGGLAGVNEQFF. DNA of the CDR3: TGCGCCAGCAGCTTGGGGGGACTAGCGGGAGTCAATGAGCAGTTCTTC. V gene TRBV5-1 combines with J gene TRBJ2-1; TRBD2 aligns across 14 bases. This CDR3 has 16 amino acids. V lost 0 bases and J lost 6; bases outside the gene matches: 2. Germline V gene sequence: CDR1 SGHRS, CDR2 YFSETQ.

J is TRBJ1-5 and V is TRBV2; D gene uncertain. Germline-derived CDR1 and CDR2 are SNHLY and FYNNEI. This CDR3 is 12 amino acids long. V was trimmed by 7 bases and J by 6 bases, leaving 10 bases between them. This CDR3 is CASTFGSQPQHF. The CDR3 nucleotides read TGTGCCAGCACCTTCGGTAGTCAGCCCCAGCATTTT.

The chain carries TRBV30 and TRBJ1-1, with D possibly TRBD1 on 6 matching bases. V was clipped by 4 bases and J by 2 bases, with 11 bases between them. The length of the CDR3 is 13 residues. The germline V gene has CDR1 GTSNPN and CDR2 SVGIG (reference sequence). This CDR3 reads CAWMWTDNTEAFF. As DNA, the CDR3 is TGTGCCTGGATGTGGACAGATAACACTGAAGCTTTCTTT.

This rearrangement joins TRBV2 to TRBJ2-3; D call uncertain. This CDR3 has 15 amino acids. V was pared by 2 bases and J by 5 bases, with 14 bases between. The germline V gene encodes CDR1 SNHLY and CDR2 FYNNEI. This CDR3 is CASSEQARKGDTQYF. The CDR3 bases are TGTGCCAGCAGTGAACAGGCTAGAAAGGGAGATACGCAGTATTTT.

The genes are TRBV19 and TRBJ2-4; tentatively, D is TRBD1 (8 bases). This CDR3 is built from 14 residues. V was shortened by 6 bases and J by 6 bases, with 15 bases between the two germline ends. CDR1 and CDR2 from the germline V gene are LNHDA and SQIVND (reference sequence). The CDR3 bases are TGTGCCAGTAGCCGACAGGGGAGGGGAAACATTCAGTACTTC. It is translated as CASSRQGRGNIQYF.